One T cell receptor (beta chain) is described in this entry. No antigen is known for it. Profiling relied on immunoSEQ multiplex PCR, and the TCRdb table lists in-frame clones only, not all of them. In the table there are around 99,000 clones, about nine tenths of which are singletons. This entry comes from a study of identifying expanded T cells in peripheral blood. Study results and limitations: Variance in clone template counts between approximately 2-week samples significantly increased with total template count across all healthy donors. Differentially abundant clones: roughly 1.2 between replicates, 16.4 at approximately two weeks, less than 25 at four.

Germline V gene sequence: CDR1 SNHLY, CDR2 FYNNEI. This CDR3 is built from 14 residues. V was clipped by 1 base and J by 4 bases, with 11 bases between them. No infections or other immune events were documented during collection. The material sequenced was blood. This TCR was recovered from a person between 18 and 75 years old in good health. This rearrangement joins TRBV2 to TRBJ2-7, with a weak D call TRBD1 (5 bases). CDR3 loop: CASSEGRAGYEQYF. In DNA, the CDR3 is TGTGCCAGCAGTGAAGGCAGGGCCGGGTACGAGCAGTACTTC.